The subject of this entry is one T cell receptor beta chain. Its target is unknown. The CDR3 runs to 15 residues. The germline V gene has CDR1 ENHRY and CDR2 SYGVKD. The ends lost 0 bases at V and 2 bases at J; junction bases unmatched: 1. The data were taken from a study of blood T cells in healthy people across ages. Study conclusions and caveats: More naive CD4+ cells and higher diversity were found in long-lived than in aged donors.

PCR was performed a second time for roughly 7 to 11 cycles using a sample-barcoded 5' primer and a J-beta primer mix. TCRdb ran MiXCR on the 5' RACE reads and lists one entry per CDR3 protein. The data contain about 780,000 distinct CDR3 sequences, less than 60% of them singletons. The chain combines TRBV10-3 with TRBJ2-3, with 8 nucleotides matching TRBD2. Sequenced input: blood. The sequence was collected from an older man in good health. In DNA form, the CDR3 reads TGTGCCATCAGTGAGTCGCGGGGGGCCACAGATACGCAGTATTTT. Translating it yields CAISESRGATDTQYF.